These 22 T cell receptor beta chains were sequenced from one sample in a study of Ad26.COV2.S vaccination and SARS-CoV-2 variants. Measured with immunoSEQ multiplex PCR; TCRdb has only the in-frame clones, and not every one. This sample yields 350,000 to 400,000 clones, of which more than 85% are seen a single time; 3.5% belongs to the top ten. Treatment indicated: some 19 received Ad26.COV2.S at low or high dose, single or two shots; a few received placebo; per-sample allocation not given. Samples came from day 63 after the first vaccine or placebo injection. Sequenced material: peripheral blood, taken in a trial of Ad26.COV2.S vaccine versus placebo. The receptors originated from a person aged 18-60 years who received the Ad26.COV2.S COVID-19 vaccine or a placebo.

This clone was counted once. The chain recombines TRBV5-1 with TRBJ1-4, with D unclear. Germline assignment: CDR1 SGHRS and CDR2 YFSETQ. The CDR3 has 15 amino acids. V was pared by 1 base and J by 7 bases, with 14 bases between. Here the CDR3 DNA reads TGCGCCAGCAGCTTGTTCTCCTCCCGAGGTGAAAAACTGTTTTTT. It specifies CASSLFSSRGEKLFF.

The chain uses TRBV11-2 and TRBJ1-6; D not resolved. The CDR3 is made up of 13 amino acids. V was clipped by 4 bases and J by 7 bases, with 8 bases between them. The germline V gene encodes CDR1 SGHAT and CDR2 FQNNGV. CDR3 in amino acids: CASSSGLNSPLHF. In nucleotides, the CDR3 is TGTGCCAGCAGCTCGGGTTTGAATTCACCCCTCCACTTT.

J is TRBJ2-3 and V is TRBV27; D is ambiguous. The germline V gene encodes CDR1 MNHEY and CDR2 SMNVEV (reference sequence). The CDR3 totals 16 residues. V dropped 2 bases and J dropped 5 bases, with 17 bases sitting between them. The CDR3 protein is CASSLNGLGRGDTQYF. CDR3 nucleotides: TGTGCCAGCAGTTTAAATGGGTTAGGGCGAGGAGATACGCAGTATTTT.

CDR3 sequence (DNA): TGTGCCAGCAGCCCACCTTCGGCAGAGGGGACCCAGTACTTC. Its protein product is CASSPPSAEGTQYF. The chain combines TRBV5-6 with TRBJ2-5, with a tentative D call TRBD2 (5 bases). The CDR3 has 14 amino acids. Trimming removed 4 bases at V and 7 bases at J, with 17 bases between. Germline-derived CDR1 and CDR2 are SGHDT and YYEEEE.

This chain joins TRBV15 and TRBJ1-1, with D unresolved. Per germline, CDR1 LNHNV and CDR2 YYDKDF (reference sequence). The length of the CDR3 is 16 residues. V was trimmed by 1 base and J by 0 bases, leaving 12 bases between them. The CDR3 loop reads CATSRGRGGLNTEAFF. In DNA form, the CDR3 reads TGTGCCACCAGCAGAGGACGGGGAGGGCTGAACACTGAAGCTTTCTTT.

The chain has TRBV10-1 and TRBJ2-7; no firm D call. Trimming pared 2 bases from V and 4 bases from J, leaving 3 bases between. Germline V gene lookup returns CDR1 WNHNN and CDR2 SYGVQD (reference sequence). CDR3 length equals 11 residues. CDR3 DNA: TGCGCCAGCAGTGAGGGATACGAGCAGTACTTC. Its protein product is CASSEGYEQYF.

The gene calls are TRBV19 and TRBJ1-4; D is undetermined. The CDR3 covers 15 residues. Deletions cut 5 bases from V and 0 bases from J, with 10 bases between. Germline CDR1 reads LNHDA; CDR2 reads SQIVND (reference sequence). The CDR3: CASSPDQSTNEKLFF. In nucleotides, the CDR3 is TGTGCCAGTAGTCCCGACCAGTCAACTAATGAAAAACTGTTTTTT.

V and J are TRBV3-1 (or the pseudogene TRBV3-2) and TRBJ2-1; maybe TRBD2 (6 bases). The CDR3 loop spans 14 amino acids. With 3 bases removed from V and 6 bases from J, the gap between germline ends came to 12 bases. Germline CDR1 LGHDT, CDR2 YNNKEL (reference sequence). The CDR3 reads CASSQRLEPNEQFF. DNA of the CDR3: TGTGCCAGCAGCCAGAGACTAGAGCCCAATGAGCAGTTCTTC.

The chain employs TRBV2 and TRBJ2-1; D is tentatively TRBD1 or TRBD2 (5 bases each). The V and J ends lost 4 bases and 6 bases respectively, with 16 bases between them. The CDR3 contains 15 residues. Germline values: CDR1 SNHLY, CDR2 FYNNEI. The CDR3 nucleotides are TGTGCCAGCAGTGTCGATTTTAAGGGACGCAATGAGCAGTTCTTC. Its translation is CASSVDFKGRNEQFF.

The CDR3 protein is CATSEPTRDRANTIYF. CDR3 bases: TGTGCCACCAGTGAGCCAACTCGGGACAGGGCAAACACCATATATTTT. V and J are TRBV24-1 and TRBJ1-3; 9 bases match TRBD1. V dropped 4 bases and J dropped 6; count of bases not matched to a gene: 9. Germline V gene sequence: CDR1 KGHDR, CDR2 SFDVKD. The CDR3 loop spans 16 amino acids.

This clone was observed a few times. V usage is TRBV5-1 and J usage is TRBJ1-6, with a tentative D call TRBD1 (6 bases). V was cut by 4 bases and J by 1 base, with 18 bases left in between. The length of the CDR3 is 18 residues. CDR1 is SGHRS, CDR2 YFSETQ, per germline. CDR3 loop: CASSQAGVGESYNSPLHF. The CDR3 DNA reads TGCGCCAGCAGCCAAGCAGGGGTTGGTGAGTCCTATAATTCACCCCTCCACTTT.

The rearrangement uses TRBV11-2 and TRBJ1-4; D possibly corresponds to TRBD1 (5 bases). Between the trimmed V and J ends, which lost 1 base and 8 bases, there was a span of 14 bases. The CDR3 is 15 residues long. CDR1 SGHAT and CDR2 FQNNGV come from the germline V gene. The CDR3 region has the DNA TGTGCCAGCAGCTTAGGGGTGTTGGCAGGGGAAAAACTGTTTTTT. As protein: CASSLGVLAGEKLFF.

The chain links TRBV9 to TRBJ2-7; 11 bases fit TRBD1. Trimming at V came to 6 bases and at J to 0 bases, leaving 11 bases not matched to a gene. Germline assignment: CDR1 SGDLS and CDR2 YYNGEE. This CDR3 contains 17 residues. DNA for the CDR3: TGTGCCAGCAACCAAGGTCCCGGGACAGGGGGCTCCTACGAGCAGTACTTC. It yields the protein CASNQGPGTGGSYEQYF.

The rearrangement uses TRBV11-2 and TRBJ2-7, with 9 bases that match TRBD2. The germline V gene encodes CDR1 SGHAT and CDR2 FQNNGV. The CDR3 runs 15 residues. V shed 1 base, J shed 3 bases, and the junction held 4 bases outside the gene matches. The CDR3 coding sequence is TGTGCCAGCAGCTTAGTGGAAGCGGGGGGCTACGAGCAGTACTTC. This encodes CASSLVEAGGYEQYF.

The chain has TRBV19 and TRBJ2-6; D uncertain. The CDR3 loop spans 14 amino acids. The V end was cut by 9 bases, the J end by 0 bases, with 9 bases between. Germline V gene lookup returns CDR1 LNHDA and CDR2 SQIVND (reference sequence). The CDR3 sequence is CASQRISGANVLTF. CDR3 nucleotides: TGTGCCAGCCAACGGATCTCTGGGGCCAACGTCCTGACTTTC. Drawing the rest from reference TRBV19 and TRBJ2-6, the complete variable domain is DGGITQSPKYLFRKEGQNVTLSCEQNLNHDAMYWYRQDPGQGLRLIYYSQIVNDFQKGDIAEGYSVSREKKESFPLTVTSAQKNPTAFYLCASQRISGANVLTFGAGSRLTVL.

The chain carries TRBV4-3 and TRBJ2-1, with TRBD1 as a possible D gene (6 bases). Germline CDR1 is LGHNA and CDR2 is YSLEER. CDR3 length: 14 amino acids. The V end lost 1 base, the J end lost 10 bases, and 14 bases lay between the germline ends. The CDR3 coding sequence is TGCGCCAGCAGCCAAGTAACATCTACAGGGGAGCAGTTCTTC. Its protein product is CASSQVTSTGEQFF.

The V call is TRBV5-1, the J call TRBJ2-5; the D gene is possibly TRBD1 (6 bases). Between the trimmed V and J ends, which lost 0 bases and 2 bases, there was a span of 8 bases. CDR3 length: 14 residues. Germline CDR1 reads SGHRS; CDR2 reads YFSETQ. DNA of the CDR3: TGCGCCAGCAGCTTGGTGGGACAACAAGAGACCCAGTACTTC. Translation gives CASSLVGQQETQYF.

This chain joins TRBV5-1 and TRBJ2-2; D may be TRBD2 (6 bases). Germline V lookup: CDR1 SGHRS, CDR2 YFSETQ. The CDR3 is 13 amino acids. Between the trimmed V and J ends, which lost 3 bases and 6 bases, there was a span of 9 bases. CDR3 amino acids: CASSSGGAGELFF. The CDR3 coding sequence is TGCGCCAGCAGCTCAGGCGGGGCCGGGGAGCTGTTTTTT. Based on the CDR3 plus reference TRBV5-1 and TRBJ2-2, the full variable domain is KAGVTQTPRYLIKTRGQQVTLSCSPISGHRSVSWYQQTPGQGLQFLFEYFSETQRNKGNFPGRFSGRQFSNSRSEMNVSTLELGDSALYLCASSSGGAGELFFGEGSRLTVL.

The chain recombines TRBV3-1 (or the pseudogene TRBV3-2) with TRBJ2-7; D may correspond to TRBD1 or TRBD2 (5 bases each). Trimming pared 4 bases from V and 0 bases from J, leaving 13 bases between. Germline V gene lookup returns CDR1 LGHDT and CDR2 YNNKEL (reference sequence). The CDR3 spans 15 residues. CDR3: CASSPGPASSYEQYF. The CDR3, as DNA: TGTGCCAGCAGCCCGGGACCCGCGAGCTCCTACGAGCAGTACTTC.

CDR3 in amino acids: CASSGDGMWTF. The CDR3 nucleotides are TGCGCCAGCAGCGGGGACGGGATGTGGACCTTC. This rearrangement joins TRBV5-1 to TRBJ1-2; D may be TRBD1 (5 bases). Germline loops: CDR1 SGHRS, CDR2 YFSETQ. V was clipped by 4 bases and J by 14 bases, with 15 bases between them. There are 11 residues in the CDR3.

This chain connects TRBV6-5 to TRBJ2-7; D is ambiguous. The ends were cut back, 2 bases at V and 4 bases at J, with 9 bases in the middle. CDR1 and CDR2 (germline): MNHEY, SVGAGI. This CDR3 region has 13 residues. In DNA form, the CDR3 reads TGTGCCAGCAGTTACCGAGACACGTACGAGCAGTACTTC. Translating gives CASSYRDTYEQYF.

The chain is built from TRBV2 and TRBJ2-6, with 10 bases identical to TRBD1. The CDR3 spans 17 residues. J gave up 1 base and V 6 bases, and 6 bases lay outside the gene matches. The germline CDR1 and CDR2 sequences are SNHLY and FYNNEI. The CDR3 reads CASSRQGAQSGANVLTF. The CDR3 DNA sequence: TGTGCCAGCAGCAGACAGGGGGCCCAATCTGGGGCCAACGTCCTGACTTTC.